This T cell receptor (beta chain) was sequenced for a study of CD8 T cells in ankylosing spondylitis. Ten or more counts support this clonotype. The antigen is not known. Findings of the study overall: A motif in TCR beta, a set of roughly eight highly homologous variants, appeared characteristic of ankylosing spondylitis blood.

TCRdb re-derived calls from the 5' RACE reads in MiXCR, one entry per CDR3 protein. The sample holds fewer than 400,000 distinct CDR3 sequences, about a fifth seen once. V gave up 2 bases and J gave up 8 bases; unmatched junction bases: 12. The CDR3 contains 16 residues. Germline V CDR1 and CDR2: MDHEN, SYDVKM. This sequence originates from a male donor with ankylosing spondylitis. The chain recombines TRBV28 with TRBJ2-1; 7 bases are a match to TRBD2. Sequencing was performed on blood, either unsorted or a sorted T cell fraction (not recorded which). Here the CDR3 reads CASSLPLAGVRHEQFF. The CDR3 DNA follows: TGTGCCAGCAGTTTACCCCTGGCGGGAGTGCGCCATGAGCAGTTCTTC.